The 13 T cell receptor beta chains in this list originate from one sample, sequenced in a study of blood T cell repertoires in COVID-19 (dated by TCRdb to the early 2020s). Libraries came from the immunoSEQ multiplex PCR assay. TCRdb carries this immuneACCESS record with in-frame sequences only. Its versions omit some clonotypes, under half of them owing to an unresolved V gene in the studies checked, with the rest unexplained. The sample table lists 80,000 to 95,000 clones, around 85% of them with a count of one. In total, the top ten clones hold 15% to 20% of the sample. The specimen sequenced was peripheral blood. The receptor source for this set is a woman aged 80 or older with active or convalescent COVID-19.

This clone was seen a handful of times. The chain employs TRBV27 and TRBJ1-6; D remains ambiguous. The CDR3 has 14 amino acids. Looked up from germline, CDR1 is MNHEY and CDR2 is SMNVEV (reference sequence). V was shortened by 0 bases and J by 7 bases, with 7 bases between the two germline ends. The CDR3 protein is CASSLSLRNSPLHF. The CDR3 nucleotides read TGTGCCAGCAGTTTATCCCTTCGGAATTCACCCCTCCACTTT.

The chain has TRBV5-1 and TRBJ2-2; TRBD2 matches at 7 bases. The V gene's germline CDR1 is SGHRS and CDR2 YFSETQ. Losses at the gene ends were 3 bases for V and 7 bases for J; bases not matched to a gene: 12. This CDR3 has 16 residues. The CDR3 loop is CASSSSTSVLDGELFF. The CDR3 DNA reads as TGCGCCAGCAGCTCCAGCACTAGCGTTTTGGACGGGGAGCTGTTTTTT.

V gene TRBV3-1 (or the pseudogene TRBV3-2) combines with J gene TRBJ1-4; D not resolved. The CDR3 runs 13 residues. From germline, CDR1 is LGHDT and CDR2 YNNKEL (reference sequence). Trimming took 4 bases from V and 13 from J, leaving 16 bases between them. CDR3 sequence: CASSLGPRSGLFF. The CDR3 DNA sequence: TGTGCCAGCAGCCTCGGGCCTCGAAGCGGACTGTTTTTT.

This clone has just a few counts. This chain links TRBV28 with TRBJ1-3, with no clear D. CDR1 is MDHEN, CDR2 SYDVKM, per germline. Trimming left V 7 bases short and J 2 bases short, with 9 bases between. The CDR3 sequence is 13 residues long. CDR3 sequence reads: CASTVRPGNTIYF. The CDR3 DNA sequence: TGTGCCAGCACCGTGCGGCCTGGAAACACCATATATTTT.

This clone has a handful of counts. Relative to the germline gene, one junction end is altered; a read error may explain this. The genes are TRBV3-1 (or the pseudogene TRBV3-2) and TRBJ2-2, with TRBD1 matching 7 bases. The CDR3 spans 14 residues. The germline gives CDR1 LGHDT, CDR2 YNNKEL (reference sequence). The CDR3: CASGNRGSSGELFF. The CDR3 DNA follows: TGTGCCAGCGGGAACAGGGGTAGCTCCGGCGAGCTGTTTTTT.

This chain links TRBV3-1 (or the pseudogene TRBV3-2) with TRBJ1-2, with TRBD1 matching over 11 bases. V dropped 1 base and J dropped 4; count of bases not matched to a gene: 5. The CDR3 runs 16 residues. The germline V gene encodes CDR1 LGHDT and CDR2 YNNKEL (reference sequence). The CDR3: CASSQGQGQGGYGYTF. In nucleotides, the CDR3 is TGTGCCAGCAGCCAAGGACAGGGACAGGGGGGCTATGGCTACACCTTC.

The V and J genes are TRBV5-1 and TRBJ2-5, with 9 bases that match TRBD2. The trim removed 4 bases at V and 4 bases at J, leaving 11 bases unmatched. This CDR3 contains 16 residues. Looked up from germline, CDR1 is SGHRS and CDR2 is YFSETQ. Here the CDR3 DNA reads TGCGCCAGCAGCCCCGGGATAGCGGGAGAGTCAGAGACCCAGTACTTC. It codes for CASSPGIAGESETQYF.

Written as DNA, the CDR3 is TGTGCCAGCAGCGCCACAGGGCGGGCGGTCGAGCAGTACTTC. Encoded protein: CASSATGRAVEQYF. V is TRBV7-2 and J is TRBJ2-7; weak D call: TRBD1 (6 bases). The CDR3 contains 14 residues. With 5 bases removed from V and 6 bases from J, the gap between germline ends came to 17 bases. Looked up from germline, CDR1 is SGHTA and CDR2 is FQGNSA.

The gene calls are TRBV10-3 and TRBJ1-2; D is ambiguous. This CDR3 contains 14 residues. Trimming shortened V by 4 bases and J by 3 bases, and 12 bases separated the two germline ends. CDR1 ENHRY and CDR2 SYGVKD come from the germline V gene. The CDR3 reads CAISAVSRDYGYTF. CDR3 DNA sequence: TGTGCCATCAGTGCCGTTAGCAGAGACTATGGCTACACCTTC.

This clone was seen only a few times. The V gene is TRBV28, the J gene TRBJ2-7; TRBD2 agrees at 8 bases. Losses at the gene ends were 5 bases for V and 6 bases for J; bases not matched to a gene: 12. Germline-derived CDR1 and CDR2 are MDHEN and SYDVKM. This CDR3 region has 15 residues. The CDR3 spells CASSPPGSGRGEQYF. The CDR3 DNA reads as TGTGCCAGCAGTCCTCCGGGGAGCGGGAGAGGCGAGCAGTACTTC. The full variable domain, in which reference TRBV28 and TRBJ2-7 provide the parts outside the CDR3, is DVKVTQSSRYLVKRTGEKVFLECVQDMDHENMFWYRQDPGLGLRLIYFSYDVKMKEKGDIPEGYSVSREKKERFSLILESASTNQTSMYLCASSPPGSGRGEQYFGPGTRLTVT.

The rearrangement links TRBV5-6 to TRBJ2-7; D perhaps matches TRBD1 (6 bases). This CDR3 has 17 amino acids. Trimming removed 3 bases from V and 4 bases from J, with 23 bases in between. CDR1 and CDR2 (germline): SGHDT, YYEEEE. CDR3 amino acids: CASSSNKPRDKPYEQYF. In DNA, the CDR3 is TGTGCCAGCAGCTCGAATAAACCCCGGGACAAGCCATACGAGCAGTACTTC.

The CDR3 nucleotides are TGTGCCAGCAGCATCGGTCGGACAGGGGGAGGAAACACCATATATTTT. Its translation is CASSIGRTGGGNTIYF. This sequence joins TRBV5-5 and TRBJ1-3, with 10 bases fitting TRBD1. The CDR3 runs 16 residues. CDR1 and CDR2 (germline): SGHKS, YYEKEE (reference sequence). V trimming: 4 bases; J trimming: 4 bases; junction bases outside the gene matches: 8. Full variable domain (missing parts from reference TRBV5-5 and TRBJ1-3): DAGVTQSPTHLIKTRGQQVTLRCSPISGHKSVSWYQQVLGQGPQFIFQYYEKEERGRGNFPDRFSARQFPNYSSELNVNALLLGDSALYLCASSIGRTGGGNTIYFGEGSWLTVV.

The V gene is TRBV28, the J gene TRBJ2-7; no reliable D call. Trimming removed 4 bases at V and 7 bases at J, with 11 bases between. This CDR3 is built from 12 residues. The germline V gene has CDR1 MDHEN and CDR2 SYDVKM. The CDR3 loop reads CASSSPIGEQYF. As DNA, the CDR3 is TGTGCCAGCAGTTCCCCAATCGGTGAGCAGTACTTC.